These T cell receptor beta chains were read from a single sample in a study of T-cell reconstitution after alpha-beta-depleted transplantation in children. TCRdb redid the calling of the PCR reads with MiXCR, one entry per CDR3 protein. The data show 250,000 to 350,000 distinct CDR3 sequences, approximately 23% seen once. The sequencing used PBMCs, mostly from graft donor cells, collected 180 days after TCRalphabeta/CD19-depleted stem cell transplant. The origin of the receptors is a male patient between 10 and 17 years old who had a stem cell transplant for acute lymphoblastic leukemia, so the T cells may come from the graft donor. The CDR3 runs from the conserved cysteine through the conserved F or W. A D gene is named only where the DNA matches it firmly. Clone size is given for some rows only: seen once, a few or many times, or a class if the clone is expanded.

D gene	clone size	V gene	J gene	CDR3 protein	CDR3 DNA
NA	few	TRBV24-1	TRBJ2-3	CATSWASTDTQYF	TGTGCCACCTCATGGGCTAGCACAGATACGCAGTATTTT
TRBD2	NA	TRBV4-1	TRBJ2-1	CASSPTSGSVGNEQFF	TGCGCCAGCAGCCCAACTAGCGGGAGTGTCGGGAATGAGCAGTTCTTC
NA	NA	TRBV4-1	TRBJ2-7	CASSPVSGSYEQYF	TGCGCCAGCAGCCCTGTTAGCGGCTCCTACGAGCAGTACTTC
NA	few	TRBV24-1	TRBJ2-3	CATSDPRGFADTQYF	TGTGCCACCAGTGACCCCAGGGGATTTGCAGATACGCAGTATTTT
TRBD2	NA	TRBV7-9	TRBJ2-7	CASSSLPWRSGTGLVYEQYF	TGTGCCAGCAGCTCATTACCGTGGAGGAGCGGGACGGGACTAGTCTACGAGCAGTACTTC
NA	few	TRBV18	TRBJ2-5	CASSPRTAETQYF	TGTGCCAGCTCACCGAGGACGGCGGAGACCCAGTACTTC
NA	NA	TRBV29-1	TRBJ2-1	CSAQPTYNEQFF	TGCAGCGCCCAACCAACCTACAATGAGCAGTTCTTC
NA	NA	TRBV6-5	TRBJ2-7	CASSYLLGGQGEQYF	TGTGCCAGCAGTTACCTTCTTGGGGGGCAGGGCGAGCAGTACTTC
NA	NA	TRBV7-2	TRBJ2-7	CASSNRVAYEQYF	TGTGCCAGCAGCAATCGGGTGGCCTACGAGCAGTACTTC
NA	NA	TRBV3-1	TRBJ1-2	CASSQEGNGYTF	TGTGCCAGCAGCCAAGAGGGTAATGGCTACACCTTC
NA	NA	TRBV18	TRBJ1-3	CASSPQNSLSGNTIYF	TGTGCCAGCTCACCACAAAACAGCCTCTCTGGAAACACCATATATTTT
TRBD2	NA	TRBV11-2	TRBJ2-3	CASSFPGTSGRAKDTQYF	TGTGCCAGCAGCTTCCCCGGGACTAGCGGGAGGGCCAAAGATACGCAGTATTTT
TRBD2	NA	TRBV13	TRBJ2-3	CASSPSGSGTDTQYF	TGTGCCAGCAGCCCTAGCGGGAGTGGAACAGATACGCAGTATTTT
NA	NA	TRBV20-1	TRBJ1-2	CSAARDQLIYGYTF	TGCAGTGCTGCCCGGGACCAACTCATCTATGGCTACACCTTC
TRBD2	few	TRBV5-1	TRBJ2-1	CASSSQTSSRNEQFF	TGCGCCAGCAGTTCGCAGACTAGCTCGCGCAATGAGCAGTTCTTC
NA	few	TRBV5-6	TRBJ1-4	CASSFRSSRANEKLFF	TGTGCCAGCAGCTTCAGGTCGTCGAGGGCTAATGAAAAACTGTTTTTT
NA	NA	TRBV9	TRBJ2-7	CASSVGSNALYEQYF	TGTGCCAGCAGCGTAGGGAGCAATGCTTTATACGAGCAGTACTTC
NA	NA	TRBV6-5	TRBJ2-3	CATSYLGGSTDTQYF	TGTGCCACCAGTTACTTGGGGGGAAGCACAGATACGCAGTATTTT
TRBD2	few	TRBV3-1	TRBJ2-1	CASSTPPTSASPNNEQFF	TGTGCCAGCAGCACTCCACCGACTAGCGCATCACCTAACAATGAGCAGTTCTTC
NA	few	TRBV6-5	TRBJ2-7	CASSYLFGGQNVYEQYF	TGTGCCAGCAGTTACTTGTTCGGGGGGCAGAATGTCTACGAGCAGTACTTC
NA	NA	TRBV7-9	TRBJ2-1	CASSEPPYFDEQFF	TGTGCCAGCAGCGAACCCCCCTACTTCGATGAGCAGTTCTTC
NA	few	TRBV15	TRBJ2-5	CATSSLRETQYF	TGTGCCACCAGCAGCTTACGAGAGACCCAGTACTTC
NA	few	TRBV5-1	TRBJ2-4	CASSFGSFGAKNIQYF	TGCGCCAGCAGCTTTGGTAGTTTCGGGGCCAAAAACATTCAGTACTTC
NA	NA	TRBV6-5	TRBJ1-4	CASSYVPEATNEKLFF	TGTGCCAGCAGTTACGTTCCAGAAGCAACTAATGAAAAACTGTTTTTT
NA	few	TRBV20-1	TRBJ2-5	CSAREAQLSYQETQYF	TGCAGTGCTAGGGAAGCGCAACTATCGTACCAAGAGACCCAGTACTTC
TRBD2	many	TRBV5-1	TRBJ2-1	CASSRTSGPPNEQFF	TGCGCCAGCAGCCGGACTAGCGGGCCCCCTAATGAGCAGTTCTTC
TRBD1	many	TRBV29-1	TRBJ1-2	CSVERGGQGRAGYTF	TGCAGCGTTGAGAGAGGTGGACAGGGAAGGGCTGGCTACACCTTC
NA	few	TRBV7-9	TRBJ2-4	CASSLAGDTVQYF	TGTGCCAGCAGCTTAGCCGGGGACACAGTTCAGTACTTC
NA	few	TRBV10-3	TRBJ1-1	CAISGQANTEAFF	TGTGCCATCAGTGGCCAGGCGAACACTGAAGCTTTCTTT
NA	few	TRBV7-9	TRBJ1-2	CASSLAPRAGDYGYTF	TGTGCCAGCAGCTTAGCCCCCAGGGCGGGGGACTATGGCTACACCTTC
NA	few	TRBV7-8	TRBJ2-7	CASSLEPTRSEQYF	TGTGCCAGCAGCTTAGAGCCGACACGCTCCGAGCAGTACTTC
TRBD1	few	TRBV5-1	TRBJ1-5	CASSLDPRDRVNQPQHF	TGCGCCAGCAGCTTGGACCCCCGGGACAGGGTCAATCAGCCCCAGCATTTT
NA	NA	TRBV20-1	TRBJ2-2	CSARRQALNTGELFF	TGCAGTGCTAGACGGCAGGCCCTTAACACCGGGGAGCTGTTTTTT
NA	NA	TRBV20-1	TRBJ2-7	CSAREGGPTEQYF	TGCAGTGCTAGAGAGGGGGGTCCAACCGAGCAGTACTTC
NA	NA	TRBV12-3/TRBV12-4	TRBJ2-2	CASSLAQLAGELFF	TGTGCCAGCAGTTTGGCACAGTTGGCCGGGGAGCTGTTTTTT
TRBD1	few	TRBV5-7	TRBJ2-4	CASSRTGATIAKNIQYF	TGTGCCAGCAGCCGGACAGGGGCAACCATAGCCAAAAACATTCAGTACTTC
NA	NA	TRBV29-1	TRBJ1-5	CSVEDPGEPQHF	TGCAGCGTTGAAGATCCAGGGGAGCCCCAGCATTTT